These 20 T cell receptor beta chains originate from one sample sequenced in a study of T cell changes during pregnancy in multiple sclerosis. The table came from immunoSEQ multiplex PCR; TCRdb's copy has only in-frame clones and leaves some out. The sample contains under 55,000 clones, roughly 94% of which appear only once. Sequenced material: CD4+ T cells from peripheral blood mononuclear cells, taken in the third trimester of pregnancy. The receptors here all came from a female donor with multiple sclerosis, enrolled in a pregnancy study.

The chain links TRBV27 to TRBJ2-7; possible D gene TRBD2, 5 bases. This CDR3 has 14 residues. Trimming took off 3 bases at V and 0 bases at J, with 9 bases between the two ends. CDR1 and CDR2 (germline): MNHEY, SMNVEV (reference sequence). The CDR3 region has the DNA TGTGCCAGCAGTTTGATCGAGGGCTCCTACGAGCAGTACTTC. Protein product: CASSLIEGSYEQYF.

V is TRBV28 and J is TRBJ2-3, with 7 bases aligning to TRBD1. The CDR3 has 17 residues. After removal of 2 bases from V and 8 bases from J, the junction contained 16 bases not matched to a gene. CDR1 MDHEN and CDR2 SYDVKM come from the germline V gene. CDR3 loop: CASSLIGSQRRQGTQYF. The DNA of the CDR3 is TGTGCCAGCAGTTTAATCGGCTCTCAAAGACGACAGGGTACGCAGTATTTT.

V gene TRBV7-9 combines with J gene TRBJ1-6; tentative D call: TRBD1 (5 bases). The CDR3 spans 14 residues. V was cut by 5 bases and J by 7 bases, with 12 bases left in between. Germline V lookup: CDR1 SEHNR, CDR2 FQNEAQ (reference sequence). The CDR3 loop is CASSGGSANSPLHF. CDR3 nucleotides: TGTGCCAGCAGCGGGGGGAGTGCGAATTCACCCCTCCACTTT.

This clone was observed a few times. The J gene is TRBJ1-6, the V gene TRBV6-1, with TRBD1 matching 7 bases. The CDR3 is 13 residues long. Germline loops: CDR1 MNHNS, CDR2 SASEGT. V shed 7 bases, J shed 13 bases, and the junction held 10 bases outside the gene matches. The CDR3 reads CASMDRLPSPLHF. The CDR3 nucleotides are TGTGCCAGCATGGACAGGCTACCTTCCCCCCTCCACTTT.

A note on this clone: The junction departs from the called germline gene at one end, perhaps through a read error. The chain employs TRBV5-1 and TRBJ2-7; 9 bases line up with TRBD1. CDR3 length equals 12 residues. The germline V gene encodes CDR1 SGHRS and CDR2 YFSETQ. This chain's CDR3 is CASSVGQGERYF. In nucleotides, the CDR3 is TGCGCCAGCAGCGTGGGACAGGGCGAGCGGTACTTC.

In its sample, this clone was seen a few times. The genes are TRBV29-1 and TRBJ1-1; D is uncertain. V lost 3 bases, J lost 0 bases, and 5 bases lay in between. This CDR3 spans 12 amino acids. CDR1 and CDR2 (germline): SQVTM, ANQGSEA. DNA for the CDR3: TGCAGCGTTGATATCCTGAACACTGAAGCTTTCTTT. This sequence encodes CSVDILNTEAFF.

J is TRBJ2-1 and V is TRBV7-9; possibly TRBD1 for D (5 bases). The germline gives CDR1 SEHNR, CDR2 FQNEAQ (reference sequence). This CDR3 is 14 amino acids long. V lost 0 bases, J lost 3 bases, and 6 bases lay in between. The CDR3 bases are TGTGCCAGCAGCTTAGCTACAGGCTACAATGAGCAGTTCTTC. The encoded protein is CASSLATGYNEQFF.

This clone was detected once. CDR3 sequence (DNA): TGTGCCAGCTCACCACAGGGCGGGGGCACTGAAGCTTTCTTT. Translated, it gives CASSPQGGGTEAFF. The V gene is TRBV18, the J gene TRBJ1-1; D is possibly TRBD1 (5 bases). The CDR3 loop spans 14 amino acids. Germline V gives CDR1 KGHSH, CDR2 LQKENI. Trimming took 1 base from V and 4 from J, leaving 10 bases between them. Complete variable domain (other parts from reference TRBV18 and TRBJ1-1): NAGVMQNPRHLVRRRGQEARLRCSPMKGHSHVYWYRQLPEEGLKFMVYLQKENIIDESGMPKERFSAEFPKEGPSILRIQQVVRGDSAAYFCASSPQGGGTEAFFGQGTRLTVV.

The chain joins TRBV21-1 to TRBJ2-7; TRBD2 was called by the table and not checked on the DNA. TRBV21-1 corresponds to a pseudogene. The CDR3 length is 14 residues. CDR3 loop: CASSQWREVREQYF. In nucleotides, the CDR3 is TGTGCCAGCAGCCAGTGGAGGGAGGTAAGGGAGCAGTACTTC.

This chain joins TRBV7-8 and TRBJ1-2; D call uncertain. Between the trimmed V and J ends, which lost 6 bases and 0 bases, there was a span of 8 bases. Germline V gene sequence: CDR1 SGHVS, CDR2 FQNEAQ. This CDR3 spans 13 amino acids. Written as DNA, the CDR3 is TGTGCCAGCAGGTTCGACTCTAACTATGGCTACACCTTC. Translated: CASRFDSNYGYTF.

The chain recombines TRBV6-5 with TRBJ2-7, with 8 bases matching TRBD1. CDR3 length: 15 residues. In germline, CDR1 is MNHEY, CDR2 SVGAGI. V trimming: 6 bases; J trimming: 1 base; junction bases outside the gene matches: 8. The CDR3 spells CASSTRTGMSYEQYF. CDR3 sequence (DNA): TGTGCCAGCAGCACGAGGACAGGGATGTCCTACGAGCAGTACTTC.

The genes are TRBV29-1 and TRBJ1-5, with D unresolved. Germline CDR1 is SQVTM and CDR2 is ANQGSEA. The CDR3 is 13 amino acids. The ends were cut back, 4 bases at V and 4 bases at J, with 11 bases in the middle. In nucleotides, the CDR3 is TGCAGCGTTGGCCAAGCGGGGAATCAGCCCCAGCATTTT. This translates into CSVGQAGNQPQHF.

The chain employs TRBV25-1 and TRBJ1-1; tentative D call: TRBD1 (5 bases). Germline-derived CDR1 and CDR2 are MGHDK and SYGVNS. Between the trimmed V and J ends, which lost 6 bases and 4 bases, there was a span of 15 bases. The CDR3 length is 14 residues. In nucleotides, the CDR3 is TGTGCCAGCAGCCAACGGAGGGGACTCACTGAAGCTTTCTTT. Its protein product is CASSQRRGLTEAFF.

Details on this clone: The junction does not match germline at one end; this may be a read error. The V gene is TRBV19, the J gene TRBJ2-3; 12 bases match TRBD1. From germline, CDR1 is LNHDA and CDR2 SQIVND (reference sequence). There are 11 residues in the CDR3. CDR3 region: CASSGTGGAGF. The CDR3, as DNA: TGTGCCAGTAGTGGGACAGGGGGCGCTGGTTTT. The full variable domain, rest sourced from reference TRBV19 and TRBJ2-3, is DGGITQSPKYLFRKEGQNVTLSCEQNLNHDAMYWYRQDPGQGLRLIYYSQIVNDFQKGDIAEGYSVSREKKESFPLTVTSAQKNPTAFYLCASSGTGGAGFGPGTRLTVL.

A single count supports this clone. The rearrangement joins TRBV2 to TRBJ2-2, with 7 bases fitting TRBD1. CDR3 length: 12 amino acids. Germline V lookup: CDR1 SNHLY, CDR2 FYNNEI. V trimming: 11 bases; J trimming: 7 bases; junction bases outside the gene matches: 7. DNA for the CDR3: TGTGCCTCTTCAGGGGACAGCGGGGAGCTGTTTTTT. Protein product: CASSGDSGELFF.

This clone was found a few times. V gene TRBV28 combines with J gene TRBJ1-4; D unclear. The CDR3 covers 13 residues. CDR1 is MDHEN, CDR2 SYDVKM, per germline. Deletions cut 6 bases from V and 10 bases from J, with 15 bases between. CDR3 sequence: CASRYPNDGKLFF. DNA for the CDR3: TGTGCCAGCAGGTACCCTAATGATGGAAAACTGTTTTTT.

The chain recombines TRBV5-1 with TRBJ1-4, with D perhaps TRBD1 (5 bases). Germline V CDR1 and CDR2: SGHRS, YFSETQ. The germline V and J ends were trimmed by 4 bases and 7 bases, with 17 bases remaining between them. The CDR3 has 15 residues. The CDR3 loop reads CASSPSDSGGEKLFF. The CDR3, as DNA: TGCGCCAGCAGCCCATCGGACTCCGGGGGTGAAAAACTGTTTTTT.

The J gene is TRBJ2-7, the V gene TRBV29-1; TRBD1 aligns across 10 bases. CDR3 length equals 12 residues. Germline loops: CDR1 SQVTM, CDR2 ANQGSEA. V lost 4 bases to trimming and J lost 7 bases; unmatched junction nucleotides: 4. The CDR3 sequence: CSVGQGAGEQYF. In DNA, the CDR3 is TGCAGCGTTGGACAGGGGGCTGGGGAGCAGTACTTC.

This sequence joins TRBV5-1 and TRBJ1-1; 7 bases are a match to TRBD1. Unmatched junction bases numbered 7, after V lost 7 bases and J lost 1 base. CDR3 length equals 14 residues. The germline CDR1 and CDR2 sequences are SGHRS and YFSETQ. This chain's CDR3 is CASPQGGRNTEAFF. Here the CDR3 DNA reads TGCGCCAGCCCCCAAGGGGGCAGGAACACTGAAGCTTTCTTT.

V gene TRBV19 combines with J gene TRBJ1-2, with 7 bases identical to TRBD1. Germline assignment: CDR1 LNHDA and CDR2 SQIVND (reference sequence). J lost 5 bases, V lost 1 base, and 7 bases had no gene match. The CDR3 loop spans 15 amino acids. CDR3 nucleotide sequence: TGTGCCAGTAGTATAGTAAGTGGGACAGAATATGGCTACACCTTC. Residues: CASSIVSGTEYGYTF.